This T cell receptor beta chain was identified during a study of T cell responses to AZD1222 COVID-19 vaccine (dated by TCRdb to 2020 to 2022). In the study overall: AZD1222 recipients with second doses at about 4 weeks or about 12 weeks were pooled, because spike-specific TCR depth and breadth did not differ between schedules. TCR sequencing was performed for roughly 250 trial participants, of whom around 210 were given two doses of AZD1222 and about 25 were given two doses of MenACWY control vaccine. Trial participants were enrolled by age into 18-55, 56-69 and 70-plus year subgroups, with roughly 160, 29 and 62 TCR-sequenced participants respectively. The investigation overall reported the following: No day 14 peak-response samples were available, so repertoires were characterized only after the peak T cell response. Participants were mostly white British and included more females than males, and it was suggested by the authors that clonal diversity may have been underestimated. Reportedly, close to half of the unique spike-specific TCRs recognized epitopes lying outside the regions that are mutated in the B.1.351 and B.1.1.7 variants. After two AZD1222 doses, spike-specific TCR breadth and depth were significantly higher than at day 0 and than in MenACWY recipients. The vaccine-associated CD4 TCRs covered the entire spike protein, and the dominant responses fell in regions 160-218 and 743-854. The 56-69-year group was small, and its depth increase did not reach significance, likely because of low power. Only 5 to 7 AZD1222 recipients were SARS-CoV-2 seropositive at baseline, limiting conclusions about previously exposed vaccinees.

Explained via the paper, the time point label denotes: baseline before first vaccination. Samples from vaccinated people were obtained from the UK trials COV001 and COV002, which included a single-blind randomized controlled phase 2/3 trial of AZD1222 (ChAdOx1 nCoV-19) in healthy adults. For TCRbeta chain sequencing, PBMC samples were collected from trial participants at day 0 and at day 28 after the second dose. The CDR3 regions of human TCRbeta chains were analyzed by immunosequencing. The original pipeline was this. TCRs in the repertoires were compared against a reference library of SARS-CoV-2-specific TCRs that had been generated with the MIRA antigen-specificity platform. Breadth was defined as the fraction of unique TCRs that were SARS-CoV-2-associated, and depth was defined as the fraction of total T cells that were SARS-CoV-2-associated. Using the MIRA data, each spike-specific TCR was mapped to the spike region that the TCR reacts to and placed in a CD4 or CD8 class. Log10-transformed breadth and depth values were compared by one-way ANOVA with Sidak's multiple comparisons tests. Here the immuneACCESS table is served through TCRdb, limited to in-frame sequences with V and J called. Missing clones are a known gap in these copies; in checked studies unresolved V genes cover under half, and the rest lacks a known reason. V and J calls and clone size follow that table, whereas D and trimming were derived from the DNA. The sample has over 100,000 clones on record, about nine tenths of them singletons. The top ten constitute 4.5% to 6.5% of the sample.

At the junction V is shortened by 6 bases and J by 0 bases, with 11 bases in between. From the germline V gene, CDR1 is MNHEY and CDR2 is SVGEGT. The CDR3 has 14 amino acids, counting the end cysteine and phenylalanine. CDR3 DNA is the only sequence kept; it has 42 bases, read in frame from the first base. Regarding this clone: The antigen it binds to is not known. No base quality values were provided; no much bigger clone lies one nucleotide off.

The chain links TRBV6-2 or TRBV6-3 with TRBJ1-2, with the D gene call left open. This clonotype was obtained from an adult in good health. This specimen was peripheral blood, taken on day 0 of AZD1222 vaccination. The CDR3 region has the sequence CASSRQEANYGYTF. The DNA sequence is given as TGTGCCAGCAGCCGACAAGAAGCTAACTATGGCTACACCTTC.